This T cell receptor (beta chain) came from a study of T cells in Graves' hyperthyroidism and ophthalmopathy. General study points: Classification by a 13 V-J model distinguished ophthalmopathy from stable hyperthyroidism. Blood also contained most expanded thyroid clonotypes above 0.001. Model output signaled ophthalmopathy a median 6.5 months ahead of onset.

Amplified TCR beta CDR3 regions came from RNA transcripts. The TCR CDR3 was amplified in a first-round RT-PCR using the HTBI primer set. TCRdb re-derived calls from the multiplex PCR reads in MiXCR, one entry per CDR3 protein. This table holds 250,000 to 300,000 distinct CDR3 sequences, roughly 19% found once. Per germline, CDR1 DFQATT and CDR2 SNEGSKA (reference sequence). The CDR3 is 17 amino acids. The trim removed 5 bases at V and 6 bases at J, leaving 19 bases unmatched. PBMCs came from more than 9.5 ml fresh peripheral blood. As to this clonotype: Its specificity is unknown.

The chain carries TRBV20-1 and TRBJ2-1, with TRBD1 identical over 7 bases. This TCR was recovered from a man aged 45-60 years with Graves' ophthalmopathy. Sequencing was carried out using blood. The CDR3 DNA reads TGCAGTGCTGGCGACGACAGGGACCTTGCGGGTGGCAATGAGCAGTTCTTC. Translating it yields CSAGDDRDLAGGNEQFF.